These 12 T cell receptor beta chains came from one sample sequenced in a study of T cells in Graves' hyperthyroidism and ophthalmopathy. TCR beta CDR3 regions were amplified from RNA. The TCR CDR3 first-round RT-PCR relied on the HTBI primer set. TCRdb reanalysed the multiplex PCR reads using MiXCR and keeps one entry per CDR3 protein. The sample gives around 260,000 distinct CDR3 sequences, less than 30% of which show up once; approximately 30% is in the top ten. Sequencing input: blood. Receptors originate from a middle-aged man with Graves' hyperthyroidism that later progressed to Graves' ophthalmopathy.

CDR3: CASSFRGGTSGSYNEQFF. In DNA form, the CDR3 reads TGTGCCAGCAGCTTTAGGGGCGGGACTAGCGGGAGCTACAATGAGCAGTTCTTC. The genes are TRBV7-6 and TRBJ2-1, with 14 bases lining up with TRBD2. With V trimmed by 3 bases and J by 3 bases, 7 bases remained unmatched. Germline V CDR1 and CDR2: SGHVS, FNYEAQ. The CDR3 has 18 amino acids.

This clonotype was detected many times. The chain combines TRBV6-5 with TRBJ2-7, with 11 bases identical to TRBD1. CDR3 length equals 15 residues. Germline loops: CDR1 MNHEY, CDR2 SVGAGI. J lost 2 bases, V lost 4 bases, and 4 bases had no gene match. CDR3 nucleotide sequence: TGTGCCAGCAGTTCCGGGACAGGGGGGACCTACGAGCAGTACTTC. Its protein product is CASSSGTGGTYEQYF.

This chain links TRBV4-3 with TRBJ2-5, with 12 nucleotides matching TRBD2. J was trimmed by 4 bases and V by 7 bases; bases with no gene match: 7. This CDR3 has 15 residues. Per the germline V gene, CDR1 is LGHNA and CDR2 is YSLEER. CDR3 nucleotides: TGCGCCAGCACGGCTAGCGGGAGGGCCGGAGAGACCCAGTACTTC. Its protein is CASTASGRAGETQYF.

This clonotype was detected many times. It is likely a read error, because the conserved phenylalanine at the end of the CDR3 is missing. The V and J genes are TRBV5-1 and TRBJ2-3; possible D gene TRBD2, 5 bases. The CDR3 runs 14 residues. The V gene lost 0 bases and the J gene lost 4 bases, with 9 bases spanning the gap. Germline V gene data show CDR1 as SGHRS and CDR2 as YFSETQ. The CDR3 sequence is CASSLAVGADTQYL. The CDR3, as DNA: TGCGCCAGCAGCTTGGCCGTGGGAGCAGATACGCAGTATCTT.

This clonotype was observed many times. This sequence joins TRBV19 and TRBJ2-7; 8 bases map to TRBD2. The CDR3 has 14 amino acids. With 5 bases clipped from V and 9 bases from J, the junction kept 12 bases outside the gene matches. Germline CDR1 reads LNHDA; CDR2 reads SQIVND (reference sequence). CDR3 nucleotides: TGTGCCAGTAGTCGAGCGGGAGTAGAGGTTGGGCAGTACTTC. Its translation is CASSRAGVEVGQYF.

The table lists this clonotype with many counts. The gene calls are TRBV12-3 or TRBV12-4 and TRBJ2-7; 8 bases fit TRBD2. This CDR3 is built from 14 residues. The J segment lost 2 bases and the V segment lost 6 bases, leaving 6 bases of the junction unmatched. CDR3 coding DNA: TGTGCCAGCAGCTTAACTAGCGGCACCTACGAGCAGTACTTC. It translates to CASSLTSGTYEQYF.

The rearrangement uses TRBV3-1 and TRBJ2-1, with 10 bases lining up with TRBD2. V was clipped by 6 bases and J by 6 bases; unmatched bases: 5. CDR3 length: 14 amino acids. Germline V gene lookup returns CDR1 LGHDT and CDR2 YNNKEL (reference sequence). The CDR3 protein is CASRASGRFNEQFF. The CDR3 region has the DNA TGTGCCAGCAGGGCTAGCGGGAGATTCAATGAGCAGTTCTTC.

This clonotype was seen many times. The chain is built from TRBV4-2 and TRBJ2-5; TRBD1 matches 8 bases. This CDR3 is built from 15 residues. Unmatched junction bases numbered 2, after V lost 2 bases and J lost 0 bases. From germline, CDR1 is LGHNA and CDR2 YNFKEQ. The CDR3 coding sequence is TGTGCCAGCAGCCAATCGACAGGGGACCAAGAGACCCAGTACTTC. Amino acids: CASSQSTGDQETQYF.

The table lists this clonotype with a few counts. CDR3 bases: TGTGCCAGCAGTGTTAGTCCTCAGGAGATGAACACTGAAGCTTTCTTT. Translated, it gives CASSVSPQEMNTEAFF. The chain employs TRBV12-3 or TRBV12-4 and TRBJ1-1; the D is unclear. The CDR3 contains 16 residues. The V and J ends lost 5 bases and 0 bases respectively, with 16 bases between them.

The gene calls are TRBV6-1 and TRBJ1-3, with 7 bases aligning to TRBD1. The ends lost 8 bases at V and 2 bases at J; junction bases unmatched: 3. The CDR3 contains 13 residues. Germline V gene lookup returns CDR1 MNHNS and CDR2 SASEGT. CDR3 residues: CASQTGTGNTIYF. CDR3 DNA sequence: TGTGCCAGCCAGACAGGGACTGGAAACACCATATATTTT.

This clonotype was seen many times. V usage is TRBV14 and J usage is TRBJ2-5; possible D gene TRBD2, 5 bases. Germline CDR1 SGHDN, CDR2 FVKESK. V lost 5 bases, J lost 5 bases, and 12 bases lay in between. The CDR3 runs to 13 residues. CDR3 sequence reads: CASSITRRETQYF. In DNA form, the CDR3 reads TGTGCCAGCAGCATCACTAGAAGGGAGACCCAGTACTTC.

This clonotype showed up many times. This rearrangement joins TRBV20-1 to TRBJ1-1, with D possibly TRBD1 on 5 matching bases. The CDR3 spans 13 residues. The V end was cut by 3 bases, the J end by 5 bases, with 13 bases between. Germline CDR1 reads DFQATT; CDR2 reads SNEGSKA (reference sequence). CDR3 protein: CSARYGGRTEAFF. The CDR3 coding sequence is TGCAGTGCTAGGTACGGGGGTCGGACTGAAGCTTTCTTT.